This entry lists 21 T cell receptor beta chains sequenced from one sample in a study of ipilimumab plus nivolumab after autologous stem cell transplantation. Assay: immunoSEQ multiplex PCR; the TCRdb copy retains only in-frame clones and omits some. Of some 17,000 clones listed, about 65% are singletons. Sample: PBMCs, taken in a trial of ipilimumab plus nivolumab as post-transplant consolidation. These receptor sequences come from a male donor with diffuse large B-cell lymphoma.

This clone was seen a handful of times. J is TRBJ1-3 and V is TRBV7-3; D not resolved. Germline V gives CDR1 SGHTA, CDR2 FQGTGA. This CDR3 contains 17 residues. Trimming took 5 bases from V and 1 from J, leaving 18 bases between them. The CDR3: CASSQRETQTSGNTIYF. CDR3 nucleotides: TGTGCCAGCAGCCAGAGGGAGACACAGACTTCTGGAAACACCATATATTTT.

The genes are TRBV21-1 and TRBJ1-1. TRBV21-1 is marked as a pseudogene. The CDR3 extends over 11 amino acids. CDR3 region: CASRPGTQGFF. The CDR3 DNA reads TGTGCCAGCAGGCCCGGGACTCAGGGTTTCTTT.

This clone was seen more than once but under ten times. V and J are TRBV29-1 and TRBJ1-1; D unclear. The CDR3 runs 11 residues. CDR1 is SQVTM, CDR2 ANQGSEA, per germline. DNA for the CDR3: TGCACTCACGGGGAGGGCACTGAAGCTTTCTTT. Protein sequence: CTHGEGTEAFF.

This clone was counted at least ten times. The rearrangement uses TRBV6-1 and TRBJ1-2; D is possibly TRBD1 (5 bases). Germline values: CDR1 MNHNS, CDR2 SASEGT. This CDR3 is built from 14 residues. Trimming cost V 4 bases and J 0 bases, with 9 bases left between them. The CDR3 sequence is CASSGTPANYGYTF. The CDR3 region has the DNA TGTGCCAGCAGTGGGACACCAGCTAACTATGGCTACACCTTC.

This chain links TRBV15 with TRBJ1-5; 8 bases match TRBD1. Germline CDR1 is LNHNV and CDR2 is YYDKDF (reference sequence). The CDR3 runs to 15 residues. Germline trimming cut 2 bases from V and 6 bases from J; bases unmatched to any gene: 6. The CDR3 DNA reads as TGTGCCACCAGCAGACCAGACAGGGGCGCTCAGCCCCAGCATTTT. It codes for CATSRPDRGAQPQHF.

The chain combines TRBV11-3 with TRBJ2-7; D gene unclear. CDR1 is SGHNT, CDR2 YENEEA, per germline. Trimming removed 2 bases from V and 3 bases from J, with 8 bases in between. CDR3 size: 13 residues. The CDR3 coding sequence is TGTGCCAGCAGCTTAAGACACCTCTACGAGCAGTACTTC. This codes for CASSLRHLYEQYF.

CDR3 protein: CAWSTDRNYNEQFF. The CDR3 DNA reads TGTGCCTGGAGTACAGATCGTAACTACAATGAGCAGTTCTTC. This sequence joins TRBV30 and TRBJ2-1; no reliable D call. This CDR3 contains 14 residues. Looked up from germline, CDR1 is GTSNPN and CDR2 is SVGIG (reference sequence). V lost 2 bases and J 3 bases, leaving 11 bases between the germline ends.

The gene calls are TRBV5-4 and TRBJ2-7; 12 positions agree with TRBD2. Germline-derived CDR1 and CDR2 are SGHNT and YYREEE (reference sequence). V trimming: 4 bases; J trimming: 2 bases; junction bases outside the gene matches: 4. This CDR3 has 15 amino acids. CDR3 nucleotide sequence: TGTGCCAGCAGCCTTGGACTAGCGGGGCCCTACGAGCAGTACTTC. Protein product: CASSLGLAGPYEQYF.

The genes are TRBV2 and TRBJ1-1; TRBD1 is a possible D gene (6 bases). The CDR3 has 14 amino acids. Looked up from germline, CDR1 is SNHLY and CDR2 is FYNNEI. The V and J ends lost 7 bases and 2 bases respectively, with 14 bases between them. The CDR3 spells CASITGNLNTEAFF. In DNA form, the CDR3 reads TGTGCCAGCATCACAGGGAACCTAAACACTGAAGCTTTCTTT. Complete variable domain (other parts from reference TRBV2 and TRBJ1-1): EPEVTQTPSHQVTQMGQEVILRCVPISNHLYFYWYRQILGQKVEFLVSFYNNEISEKSEIFDDQFSVERPDGSNFTLKIRSTKLEDSAMYFCASITGNLNTEAFFGQGTRLTVV.

This clone is a singleton in its sample. The chain joins TRBV7-6 to TRBJ2-7; TRBD1 matches at 8 bases. With 5 bases clipped from V and 4 bases from J, the junction kept 7 bases outside the gene matches. The germline CDR1 and CDR2 sequences are SGHVS and FNYEAQ. The CDR3 contains 14 residues. The CDR3 sequence: CASSRRQGSYEQYF. CDR3 in DNA: TGTGCCAGCAGCCGACGACAGGGGTCTTACGAGCAGTACTTC.

This chain links TRBV21-1 with TRBJ2-5; the table gives TRBD2 as D, unverified against the DNA. TRBV21-1 is labeled a pseudogene. The CDR3 covers 18 residues. CDR3 coding DNA: TGTGCCAGCATCAACTACTTAAGCCGGAGCGGGAGGCTGGAGACCCAGTACTTC. Protein sequence: CASINYLSRSGRLETQYF.

The chain has TRBV6-1 and TRBJ2-5, with 7 bases lining up with TRBD1. This CDR3 has 14 amino acids. The trim removed 4 bases at V and 4 bases at J, leaving 6 bases unmatched. Germline assignment: CDR1 MNHNS and CDR2 SASEGT. CDR3 in amino acids: CASSGQGRRETQYF. The CDR3 region has the DNA TGTGCCAGCAGTGGACAGGGTCGTCGAGAGACCCAGTACTTC.

The rearrangement uses TRBV2 and TRBJ2-5, with TRBD2 matching over 7 bases. From germline, CDR1 is SNHLY and CDR2 FYNNEI. The ends lost 5 bases at V and 5 bases at J; junction bases unmatched: 8. The CDR3 runs 14 residues. Here the CDR3 DNA reads TGTGCCAGCAGTTTGACTAGCTTCGGGGAGACCCAGTACTTC. Protein sequence: CASSLTSFGETQYF. The whole variable domain, remainder taken from reference TRBV2 and TRBJ2-5, is EPEVTQTPSHQVTQMGQEVILRCVPISNHLYFYWYRQILGQKVEFLVSFYNNEISEKSEIFDDQFSVERPDGSNFTLKIRSTKLEDSAMYFCASSLTSFGETQYFGPGTRLLVL.

This chain connects TRBV7-2 to TRBJ1-6, with D possibly TRBD1 on 6 matching bases. V was trimmed by 3 bases and J by 8 bases, leaving 17 bases between them. Germline lookup yields CDR1 SGHTA and CDR2 FQGNSA. This CDR3 contains 16 residues. CDR3 region: CASSLAGEEGYSPLHF. The CDR3 DNA reads as TGTGCCAGCAGCTTGGCAGGGGAGGAGGGATATTCACCCCTCCACTTT.

This clone showed up just a few times. This chain connects TRBV5-1 to TRBJ2-5, with 7 bases aligning to TRBD1. V lost 6 bases to trimming and J lost 2 bases; unmatched junction nucleotides: 13. The germline gives CDR1 SGHRS, CDR2 YFSETQ. The CDR3 spans 16 residues. The CDR3 DNA sequence: TGCGCCAGCACCTTAGGGGCAGGGGGAGTTCAAGAGACCCAGTACTTC. Residues: CASTLGAGGVQETQYF.

V is TRBV10-3 and J is TRBJ1-2, with D unresolved. From germline, CDR1 is ENHRY and CDR2 SYGVKD. The CDR3 length is 15 residues. With 2 bases removed from V and 3 bases from J, the gap between germline ends came to 13 bases. The DNA of the CDR3 is TGTGCCATCAGTGAGAATTGGGGATTGGACTATGGCTACACCTTC. Its translation: CAISENWGLDYGYTF.

V usage is TRBV11-1 and J usage is TRBJ2-7; 11 bases are shared with TRBD2. The CDR3 totals 15 residues. Germline CDR1 is SGHAT and CDR2 is FQDESV (reference sequence). Germline trimming cut 6 bases from V and 1 base from J; bases unmatched to any gene: 5. DNA of the CDR3: TGTGCCAGCAGGCCGGGACTAGCGGAGTCCTACGAGCAGTACTTC. Its protein product is CASRPGLAESYEQYF.

The rearrangement links TRBV2 to TRBJ2-2, with TRBD2 matching over 8 bases. Trimming removed 3 bases from V and 5 bases from J; junction bases left unmatched: 5. The CDR3 consists of 15 residues. Germline CDR1 and CDR2: SNHLY and FYNNEI. CDR3 DNA sequence: TGTGCCAGCAGTGACGGCGGGAGGTTAACCGGGGAGCTGTTTTTT. Translated: CASSDGGRLTGELFF.

This chain joins TRBV27 and TRBJ2-1; maybe TRBD1 (5 bases). CDR1 and CDR2 (germline): MNHEY, SMNVEV (reference sequence). The CDR3 loop spans 12 amino acids. V was trimmed by 4 bases and J by 8 bases, leaving 9 bases between them. The CDR3 region has the DNA TGTGCCAGCAGTTCCAGGGTGGATGAGCAGTTCTTC. It codes for CASSSRVDEQFF.

The V gene is TRBV11-2, the J gene TRBJ2-7; TRBD2 is a possible D gene (6 bases). The length of the CDR3 is 13 residues. With 1 base removed from V and 3 bases from J, the gap between germline ends came to 7 bases. Germline CDR1 reads SGHAT; CDR2 reads FQNNGV. CDR3 sequence reads: CASSLVGGYEQYF. CDR3 sequence (DNA): TGTGCCAGCAGCTTAGTCGGGGGCTACGAGCAGTACTTC.

The J gene is TRBJ2-3, the V gene TRBV11-3, with D perhaps TRBD2 (6 bases). V shed 7 bases and J shed 0 bases, with 17 bases lying between them. Per germline, CDR1 SGHNT and CDR2 YENEEA. The CDR3 contains 16 residues. The CDR3 DNA follows: TGTGCCAGCACGCGGTCGGGGGTTAGGAGCACAGATACGCAGTATTTT. Its translation is CASTRSGVRSTDTQYF.